The 4 T cell receptor beta chains given below trace back to one sample, sequenced in a study of post-analysis software for immune sequencing data. No antigens are known for them. Overall study findings and caveats: There were roughly five TRBV segments more frequent in patients than controls, and TRBV5-6, TRBV5-1 and TRBV20-1 were among them.

Every TCR beta cDNA library bore unique molecular identifiers. TCRdb processed the PCR reads anew with MiXCR; each CDR3 protein has one entry. Here the sample spans approximately 690,000 distinct CDR3 sequences, approximately 60% being singletons. Sequencing input: blood. The receptor source for this set is a girl aged 2-15 years with multiple sclerosis.

V is TRBV27 and J is TRBJ2-7, with TRBD2 matching over 8 bases. CDR1 and CDR2 (germline): MNHEY, SMNVEV (reference sequence). CDR3 length: 15 residues. After removal of 0 bases from V and 5 bases from J, the junction contained 6 bases not matched to a gene. The DNA for the CDR3 is TGTGCCAGCAGTTTATCCGGGACTAGTTTCCACGAGCAGTACTTC. This translates into CASSLSGTSFHEQYF.

There are a few counts of this clonotype. The chain carries TRBV20-1 and TRBJ2-1, with a possible D match to TRBD2 (5 bases). Germline CDR1 and CDR2: DFQATT and SNEGSKA (reference sequence). V was cut by 7 bases and J by 7 bases, with 11 bases left in between. CDR3 length: 11 amino acids. In nucleotides, the CDR3 is TGCAGTGTTGGGCGAGGGAATGAGCAGTTCTTC. Encoded protein: CSVGRGNEQFF.

This clonotype was seen a few times. The chain carries TRBV6-5 and TRBJ2-7, with D maybe TRBD2 (6 bases). Looked up from germline, CDR1 is MNHEY and CDR2 is SVGAGI. The germline V and J ends were trimmed by 6 bases and 5 bases, with 17 bases remaining between them. The CDR3 consists of 14 residues. The CDR3 is CASSTERDSDEQYF. The DNA of the CDR3 is TGTGCCAGCAGCACGGAACGGGACTCAGACGAGCAGTACTTC.

V gene TRBV5-1 combines with J gene TRBJ2-3; no reliable D call. The CDR3 has 12 amino acids. Trimming removed 4 bases from V and 8 bases from J, with 11 bases in between. Germline V gene data show CDR1 as SGHRS and CDR2 as YFSETQ. The CDR3 coding sequence is TGCGCCAGCAGCCGGGTAGGCGTTACGCAGTATTTT. This sequence encodes CASSRVGVTQYF.